This T cell receptor (beta chain) derives from a study of STAT3 mutations in large granular lymphocyte leukemia. Whole-study findings and limits: After therapy, about 35% of the 18 patients switched clonotypes, all new clones STAT3 wild type. At least one immunodominant TCR beta clonotype appeared in every T-cell large granular lymphocyte leukemia patient. In several patients, dominant TCR clone burden exceeded STAT3 mutant burden.

CDR3 size: 18 residues. Germline assignment: CDR1 SGHTA and CDR2 FQGNSA. V lost 4 bases to trimming and J lost 5 bases, with 26 bases between them. On this clone: Its target is not known.

Around 41,000 productive templates were obtained per sample on average. Clones were read by immunoSEQ multiplex PCR, and TCRdb kept only the in-frame ones, dropping some. The table has roughly 17,000 clones, approximately 90% seen once. This TCR was sampled from a man between 60 and 75 years old with T-cell large granular lymphocyte leukemia. Some clones in this sample may be carry-over from other donors' samples. The chain joins TRBV7-2 to TRBJ1-1; perhaps TRBD1 as D (6 bases). The source material was peripheral blood mononuclear cells. Here the CDR3 reads CASSSSNRGGAVRTEAFF. The CDR3 DNA sequence: TGTGCCAGCAGCTCCAGTAATAGAGGGGGTGCGGTCAGGACTGAAGCTTTCTTT.